This TCR beta chain originates from a study of cytomegalovirus exposure and HLA in healthy donors. The wider study: Membership in the Caucasian-associated ancestry cluster was found for 65% to 85% of nearly 400 genotyped donors. The study, taken as a whole, reports: Among TCR beta chains, those listed as cytomegalovirus-associated numbered around 180.

CDR3 length: 17 residues. CDR1 WNHNN and CDR2 SYGVQD come from the germline V gene (reference sequence). After removal of 3 bases from V and 6 bases from J, the junction contained 11 bases not matched to a gene. The primer mix had 60 Vbeta and 13 Jbeta primers. The method was immunoSEQ multiplex PCR; TCRdb's version includes in-frame clones alone and lacks a portion of them. The data show 130,000 or so clones, around 66% seen once. Of note for this clone: Its antigen is not identified.

The rearrangement uses TRBV10-1 and TRBJ1-6, with 7 bases identical to TRBD1. The sample taken for sequencing was PBMCs. This receptor was taken from an older woman in good health and CMV-seronegative. CDR3 in DNA: TGCGCCAGCAGTGAAAAGCTCGGGACAGCTTTTAATTCACCCCTCCACTTT. Its protein is CASSEKLGTAFNSPLHF.